The 14 T cell receptor beta chains below come from one sample, sequenced in a study of blood T cell repertoires in COVID-19. Clones were read by immunoSEQ multiplex PCR, and TCRdb kept only the in-frame ones, dropping some. Of about 68,000 clones listed, roughly 90% are singletons. Input material: peripheral blood. These receptors were collected from a man aged 35 to 55 with COVID-19, enrolled during active disease.

This clone was found once. The chain uses TRBV27 and TRBJ2-7, with 9 bases that match TRBD1. In germline, CDR1 is MNHEY, CDR2 SMNVEV (reference sequence). CDR3 length: 14 amino acids. V was pared by 9 bases and J by 3 bases, with 9 bases of the junction left unmatched. CDR3: CASRGQGLNYEQYF. For the CDR3, the DNA is TGTGCCAGTCGAGGACAGGGGTTAAACTACGAGCAGTACTTC.

CDR3 nucleotide sequence: TGTGCCAGCCGCCCGAGACTGGGGGCGGGGACCCAGTACTTC. It encodes CASRPRLGAGTQYF. J is TRBJ2-5 and V is TRBV6-5, with a possible D match to TRBD1 (6 bases). V lost 8 bases, J lost 7 bases, and 20 bases lay in between. The CDR3 has 14 amino acids. In germline, CDR1 is MNHEY, CDR2 SVGAGI.

V usage is TRBV27 and J usage is TRBJ1-1; D is possibly TRBD1 (5 bases). The germline CDR1 and CDR2 sequences are MNHEY and SMNVEV (reference sequence). CDR3 length: 13 amino acids. V was cut by 3 bases and J by 1 base, with 6 bases left in between. For the CDR3, the DNA is TGTGCCAGCAGTTTGGACACGAACACTGAAGCTTTCTTT. The encoded protein is CASSLDTNTEAFF.

The J gene is TRBJ2-7, the V gene TRBV7-2; 11 bases match TRBD2. The CDR3 covers 15 residues. Per germline, CDR1 SGHTA and CDR2 FQGNSA. The trim removed 5 bases at V and 2 bases at J, leaving 5 bases unmatched. CDR3 in DNA: TGTGCCAGCAGCGAACTAGCGGGGGAAGCCTACGAGCAGTACTTC. Translated, it gives CASSELAGEAYEQYF.

The genes are TRBV5-1 and TRBJ2-5; 8 nucleotides align to TRBD1. The CDR3 is 15 residues long. In germline, CDR1 is SGHRS, CDR2 YFSETQ. The V and J ends lost 5 bases and 0 bases, in that order; junction bases with no gene match: 6. The DNA of the CDR3 is TGCGCCAGCAGTCCACAGGGGGGTTACCAAGAGACCCAGTACTTC. Amino acids: CASSPQGGYQETQYF.

The V call is TRBV3-1 (or the pseudogene TRBV3-2), the J call TRBJ2-1; the match to TRBD1 covers 11 bases. From germline, CDR1 is LGHDT and CDR2 YNNKEL (reference sequence). V lost 2 bases and J lost 7; bases outside the gene matches: 7. CDR3 length: 16 amino acids. The CDR3 here is CASSQLGQGAQNEQFF. DNA of the CDR3: TGTGCCAGCAGCCAACTCGGACAGGGGGCGCAAAATGAGCAGTTCTTC.

V usage is TRBV5-1 and J usage is TRBJ1-6; TRBD1 matches at 7 bases. V was clipped by 2 bases and J by 5 bases; unmatched bases: 1. CDR1 is SGHRS, CDR2 YFSETQ, per germline. CDR3 length: 14 amino acids. The CDR3 DNA is TGCGCCAGCAGCTTAGGGACAGATAATTCACCCCTCCACTTT. This sequence encodes CASSLGTDNSPLHF.

The V gene is TRBV19, the J gene TRBJ2-2, with D maybe TRBD1 (5 bases). Trimming pared 11 bases from V and 5 bases from J, leaving 21 bases between. CDR3 length: 15 residues. From germline, CDR1 is LNHDA and CDR2 SQIVND (reference sequence). CDR3 in amino acids: CAASTGQGWTGELFF. CDR3 DNA: TGTGCCGCCAGTACCGGGCAGGGATGGACCGGGGAGCTGTTTTTT.

The chain couples TRBV6-5 to TRBJ1-6; 8 positions match TRBD1. The CDR3 extends over 14 amino acids. J gave up 10 bases and V 6 bases, and 8 bases lay outside the gene matches. From germline, CDR1 is MNHEY and CDR2 SVGAGI. The chain's CDR3 is CASRDGQGGSPLHF. In nucleotides, the CDR3 is TGTGCCAGCAGGGATGGACAGGGTGGCTCACCCCTCCACTTT.

This clone was recorded only once. The J gene is TRBJ2-1, the V gene TRBV29-1; possible D gene TRBD1, 5 bases. Trimming pared 5 bases from V and 4 bases from J, leaving 9 bases between. The CDR3 totals 12 residues. CDR1 is SQVTM and CDR2 is ANQGSEA in the germline V gene. The CDR3 loop is CSVRGFYNEQFF. As DNA, the CDR3 is TGCAGCGTTAGGGGATTTTACAATGAGCAGTTCTTC.

The chain employs TRBV6-6 and TRBJ2-3, with TRBD1 as a possible D gene (6 bases). Trimming removed 1 base from V and 5 bases from J, with 10 bases in between. The CDR3 spans 14 residues. Germline V lookup: CDR1 MNHNY, CDR2 SVGAGI (reference sequence). The chain's CDR3 is CASSYLGAVDTQYF. DNA for the CDR3: TGTGCCAGCAGTTACTTGGGGGCCGTAGATACGCAGTATTTT.

This chain links TRBV19 with TRBJ2-7; the match to TRBD2 covers 7 bases. CDR1 LNHDA and CDR2 SQIVND come from the germline V gene (reference sequence). V dropped 4 bases and J dropped 3; count of bases not matched to a gene: 6. This CDR3 is built from 14 residues. CDR3 in amino acids: CASSTSGTNYEQYF. For the CDR3, the DNA is TGTGCCAGTAGTACCTCCGGGACTAACTACGAGCAGTACTTC.

This clone was seen more than once but under ten times. This CDR3 reads CASSDRTGGVNTEAFF. For the CDR3, the DNA is TGTGCCAGCAGTGACAGGACAGGGGGCGTGAACACTGAAGCTTTCTTT. V and J are TRBV6-1 and TRBJ1-1, with TRBD1 identical over 11 bases. Trimming cost V 3 bases and J 0 bases; bases outside gene matches: 3. Germline V gene sequence: CDR1 MNHNS, CDR2 SASEGT. The CDR3 sequence is 16 residues long.

CDR3 region: CASSSGQLNSPLHF. The CDR3 coding sequence is TGTGCCAGCAGTTCGGGACAGCTTAATTCACCCCTCCACTTT. This chain joins TRBV28 and TRBJ1-6; 7 nucleotides align to TRBD1. The CDR3 loop spans 14 amino acids. Germline assignment: CDR1 MDHEN and CDR2 SYDVKM. With V trimmed by 4 bases and J by 6 bases, 3 bases remained unmatched.